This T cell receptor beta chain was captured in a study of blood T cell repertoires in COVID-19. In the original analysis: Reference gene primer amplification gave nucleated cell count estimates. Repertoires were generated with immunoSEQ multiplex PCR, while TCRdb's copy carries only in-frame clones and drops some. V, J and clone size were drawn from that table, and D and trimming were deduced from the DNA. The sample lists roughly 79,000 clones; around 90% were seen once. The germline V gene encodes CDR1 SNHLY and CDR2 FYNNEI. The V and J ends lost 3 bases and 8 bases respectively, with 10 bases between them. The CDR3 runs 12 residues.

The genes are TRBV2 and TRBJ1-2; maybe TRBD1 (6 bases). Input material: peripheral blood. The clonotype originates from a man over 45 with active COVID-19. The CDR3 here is CASSDRRGGYTF. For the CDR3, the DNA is TGTGCCAGCAGTGATAGAAGGGGGGGCTACACCTTC.